Shown below are 8 T cell receptor beta chains from a single sample sequenced in a study of T cell changes during pregnancy in multiple sclerosis. TCRdb's table, derived via immunoSEQ multiplex PCR, lists solely in-frame clones and lacks some. The table has roughly 70,000 clones, approximately 90% seen once; the top ten hold approximately 1.1%. The source material was peripheral blood, sampled in the third trimester of pregnancy. These receptors were obtained from a female donor with multiple sclerosis, enrolled in a pregnancy study.

The genes are TRBV28 and TRBJ1-4, with unresolved D. In germline, CDR1 is MDHEN, CDR2 SYDVKM. V was shortened by 8 bases and J by 5 bases, with 18 bases between the two germline ends. The CDR3 is made up of 15 amino acids. The CDR3 is CASRRGWRLNEKLFF. CDR3 bases: TGTGCCAGCCGCAGAGGGTGGCGGTTGAATGAAAAACTGTTTTTT. The full variable domain, completed using reference TRBV28 and TRBJ1-4, is DVKVTQSSRYLVKRTGEKVFLECVQDMDHENMFWYRQDPGLGLRLIYFSYDVKMKEKGDIPEGYSVSREKKERFSLILESASTNQTSMYLCASRRGWRLNEKLFFGSGTQLSVL.

V gene TRBV11-2 combines with J gene TRBJ2-2, with 10 bases lining up with TRBD1. CDR3 length equals 15 residues. J gave up 7 bases and V 10 bases, and 12 bases lay outside the gene matches. The germline CDR1 and CDR2 sequences are SGHAT and FQNNGV. The CDR3 coding sequence is TGTGCCACTGTCCGGGACAGGGGAAGGGGCGGGGAGCTGTTTTTT. Translating it yields CATVRDRGRGGELFF.

J is TRBJ1-5 and V is TRBV5-1, with D unresolved. Per the germline V gene, CDR1 is SGHRS and CDR2 is YFSETQ. V lost 4 bases and J lost 0, with 17 bases in between. The CDR3 loop spans 17 amino acids. The CDR3 coding sequence is TGCGCCAGCAGCCCCAATGTGCTAGAGAATAGCAATCAGCCCCAGCATTTT. Amino acids: CASSPNVLENSNQPQHF.

The chain links TRBV11-2 to TRBJ2-2, with a weak D call TRBD1 (6 bases). The length of the CDR3 is 14 residues. CDR1 is SGHAT and CDR2 is FQNNGV in the germline V gene. Trimming cost V 5 bases and J 7 bases, with 14 bases left between them. CDR3 sequence (DNA): TGTGCCAGCAGCCCCGGGACACCTCGCGGGGAGCTGTTTTTT. It translates to CASSPGTPRGELFF.

The chain uses TRBV4-3 and TRBJ1-5; 9 bases agree with TRBD1. The length of the CDR3 is 16 residues. After removal of 0 bases from V and 7 bases from J, the junction contained 7 bases not matched to a gene. CDR1 is LGHNA and CDR2 is YSLEER in the germline V gene. The CDR3 DNA reads TGCGCCAGCAGCCAAGACAGTGGACAGGGGAGGCAGCCCCAGCATTTT. It codes for CASSQDSGQGRQPQHF.

This clone was detected only once. The chain couples TRBV19 to TRBJ1-5, with TRBD1 as a possible D gene (5 bases). The CDR3 contains 14 residues. Trimming stripped 2 bases from V and 4 bases from J, with 9 bases between. Germline CDR1 is LNHDA and CDR2 is SQIVND (reference sequence). The CDR3 protein is CASSIWGPNQPQHF. The DNA for the CDR3 is TGTGCCAGTAGTATATGGGGCCCGAATCAGCCCCAGCATTTT.

J is TRBJ2-7 and V is TRBV6-5, with D maybe TRBD2 (6 bases). V shed 6 bases and J shed 2 bases, with 17 bases lying between them. CDR3 length: 15 residues. Per germline, CDR1 MNHEY and CDR2 SVGAGI. Written as DNA, the CDR3 is TGTGCCAGCAGATCCCCGGGACTCGAAACCTACGAGCAGTACTTC. Protein sequence: CASRSPGLETYEQYF.

The chain links TRBV5-1 to TRBJ1-1; TRBD1 is a possible D gene (5 bases). Trimming cost V 4 bases and J 1 base, with 11 bases left between them. The CDR3 sequence is 14 residues long. Per germline, CDR1 SGHRS and CDR2 YFSETQ. The CDR3 DNA reads TGCGCCAGCAGCCAAGGGGATCAGAACACTGAAGCTTTCTTT. Translating gives CASSQGDQNTEAFF.